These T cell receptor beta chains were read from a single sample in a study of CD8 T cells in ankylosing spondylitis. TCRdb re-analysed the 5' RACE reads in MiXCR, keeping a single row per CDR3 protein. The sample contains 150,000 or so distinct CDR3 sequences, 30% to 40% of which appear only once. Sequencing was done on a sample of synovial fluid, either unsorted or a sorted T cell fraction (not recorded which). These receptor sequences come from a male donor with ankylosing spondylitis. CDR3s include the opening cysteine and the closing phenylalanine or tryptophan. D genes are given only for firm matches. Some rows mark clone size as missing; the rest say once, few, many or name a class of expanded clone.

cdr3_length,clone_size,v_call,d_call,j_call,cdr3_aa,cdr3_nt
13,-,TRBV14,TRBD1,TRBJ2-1,CASSPQGVGEQFF,TGTGCCAGCAGCCCGCAGGGGGTTGGTGAGCAGTTCTTC
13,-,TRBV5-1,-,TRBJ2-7,CASSFQGQYEQYF,TGCGCCAGCAGCTTCCAGGGACAATACGAGCAGTACTTC
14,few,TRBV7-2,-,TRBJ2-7,CASSSGKTPYEQYF,TGTGCCAGCAGCTCCGGGAAAACTCCCTACGAGCAGTACTTC
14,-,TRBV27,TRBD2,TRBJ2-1,CASSLRAGANEQFF,TGTGCCAGCAGTTTAAGAGCGGGGGCTAATGAGCAGTTCTTC
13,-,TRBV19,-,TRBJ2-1,CASSSRWYNEQFF,TGTGCCAGTAGTTCCCGGTGGTACAATGAGCAGTTCTTC
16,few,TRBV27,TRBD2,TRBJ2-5,CASSISSGGQQETQYF,TGTGCCAGCAGTATATCTAGCGGGGGGCAGCAAGAGACCCAGTACTTC
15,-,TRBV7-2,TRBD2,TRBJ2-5,CASSLLAGVPETQYF,TGTGCCAGCAGCTTACTAGCGGGAGTCCCAGAGACCCAGTACTTC
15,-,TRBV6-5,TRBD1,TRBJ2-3,CASSSTGTGTDTQYF,TGTGCCAGCAGTTCCACCGGGACAGGCACAGATACGCAGTATTTT
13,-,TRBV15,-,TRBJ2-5,CATSPSRRETQYF,TGTGCCACCAGCCCAAGCCGTCGGGAGACCCAGTACTTC
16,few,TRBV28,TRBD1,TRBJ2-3,CASSLLGQTSTDTQYF,TGTGCCAGCAGTTTACTGGGACAGACTAGCACAGATACGCAGTATTTT
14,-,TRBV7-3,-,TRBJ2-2,CASSQDSPTGELFF,TGTGCCAGCAGCCAGGACAGTCCCACCGGGGAGCTGTTTTTT
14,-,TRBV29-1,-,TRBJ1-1,CSVGAGHLNTEAFF,TGCAGCGTTGGGGCAGGCCATCTGAACACTGAAGCTTTCTTT
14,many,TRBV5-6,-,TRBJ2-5,CASSLVNSKGTQYF,TGTGCCAGCAGCTTGGTTAACTCCAAGGGGACCCAGTACTTC